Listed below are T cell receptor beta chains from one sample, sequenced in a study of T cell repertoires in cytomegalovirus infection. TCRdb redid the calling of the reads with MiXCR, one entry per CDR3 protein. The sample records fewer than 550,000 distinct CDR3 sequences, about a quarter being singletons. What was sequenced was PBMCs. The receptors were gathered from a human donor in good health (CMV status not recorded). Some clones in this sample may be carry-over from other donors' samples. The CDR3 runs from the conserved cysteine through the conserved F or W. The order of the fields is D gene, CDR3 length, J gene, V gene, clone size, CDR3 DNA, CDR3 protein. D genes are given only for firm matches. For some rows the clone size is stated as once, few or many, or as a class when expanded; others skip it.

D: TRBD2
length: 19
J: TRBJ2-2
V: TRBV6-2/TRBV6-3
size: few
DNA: TGTGCCAGCAGAGCGGGCCCGACTAGCGGGAGGGGCGGCACCGGGGAGCTGTTTTTT
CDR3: CASRAGPTSGRGGTGELFF

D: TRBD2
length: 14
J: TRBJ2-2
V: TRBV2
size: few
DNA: TGTGCCAGCAGTTTTACGCGGGAGACCGGGGAGCTGTTTTTT
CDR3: CASSFTRETGELFF

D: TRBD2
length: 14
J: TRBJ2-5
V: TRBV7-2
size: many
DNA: TGTGCCAGCAGCCCGGGACTAGCGGAAGAGACCCAGTACTTC
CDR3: CASSPGLAEETQYF

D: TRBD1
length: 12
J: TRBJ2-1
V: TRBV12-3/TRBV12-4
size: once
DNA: TGTGCCAGCAGTTCGACAGGGGGCACGCAGTTCTTC
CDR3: CASSSTGGTQFF

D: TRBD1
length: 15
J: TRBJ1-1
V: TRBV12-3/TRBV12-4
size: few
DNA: TGTGCCAGCACCATCAGACAGGGCGAAAACACTGAAGCTTTCTTT
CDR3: CASTIRQGENTEAFF

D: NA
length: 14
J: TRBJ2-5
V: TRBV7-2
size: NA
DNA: TGTGCCAGCAGCCTCGGGACCCGTGGGGAGACCCAGTACTTC
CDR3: CASSLGTRGETQYF

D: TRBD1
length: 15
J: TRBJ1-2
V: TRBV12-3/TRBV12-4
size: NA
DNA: TGTGCCAGCAGTCCCCGGACAGGGGGATTGGATGGCTACACCTTC
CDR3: CASSPRTGGLDGYTF

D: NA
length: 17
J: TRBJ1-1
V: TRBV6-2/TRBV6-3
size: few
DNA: TGTGCCAGCAGTTACTCAGGAGGAGGCCGGTCGCAAACTGAAGCTTTCTTT
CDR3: CASSYSGGGRSQTEAFF

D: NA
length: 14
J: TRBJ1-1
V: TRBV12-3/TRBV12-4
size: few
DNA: TGTGCCAGCAGTTCCGTTGATTGGGGCACTGAAGCTTTCTTT
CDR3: CASSSVDWGTEAFF

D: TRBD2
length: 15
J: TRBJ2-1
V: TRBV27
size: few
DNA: TGTGCCAGCAGTTTGGAAACGGGAGGTATAAATGAGCAGTTCTTC
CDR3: CASSLETGGINEQFF

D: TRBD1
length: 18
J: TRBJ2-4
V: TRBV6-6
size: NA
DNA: TGTGCCAGCAGTTACTCGATAGGACAGGGGATTTCCCGGAACATTCAGTACTTC
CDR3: CASSYSIGQGISRNIQYF

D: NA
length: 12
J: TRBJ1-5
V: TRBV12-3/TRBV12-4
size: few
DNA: TGTGCCAGCAGTTTACCAGGGAGGCCCCAGCATTTT
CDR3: CASSLPGRPQHF

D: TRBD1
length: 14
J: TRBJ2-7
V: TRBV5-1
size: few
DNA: TGCGCCAGCAGCAGCGGGGACAGGGTGTGGGAGCAGTACTTC
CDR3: CASSSGDRVWEQYF

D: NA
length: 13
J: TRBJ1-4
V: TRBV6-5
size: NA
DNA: TGTGCCAGCAGTTACTGGAGGGGCGAAAAACTGTTTTTT
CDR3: CASSYWRGEKLFF

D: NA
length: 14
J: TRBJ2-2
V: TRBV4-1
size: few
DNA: TGCGCCAGCAGCCAAGTGGTGACCACCGGGGAGCTGTTTTTT
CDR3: CASSQVVTTGELFF

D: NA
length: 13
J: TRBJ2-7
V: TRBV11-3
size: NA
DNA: TGTGCCAGCAGCTTAGAAACAACCTACGAGCAGTACTTC
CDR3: CASSLETTYEQYF

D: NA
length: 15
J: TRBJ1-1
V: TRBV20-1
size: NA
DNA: TGCAGCGCCCAGGGCGCGACAGCTGGGTACACTGAAGCTTTCTTT
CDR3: CSAQGATAGYTEAFF

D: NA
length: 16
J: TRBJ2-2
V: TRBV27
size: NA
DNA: TGTGCCAGCAGTTCTCAGCGGACCGCGAACACCGGGGAGCTGTTTTTT
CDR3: CASSSQRTANTGELFF

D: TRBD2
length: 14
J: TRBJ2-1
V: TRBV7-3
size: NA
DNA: TGTGCCAGCAGCTTAATTCTAGCGGGAGATGAGCAGTTCTTC
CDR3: CASSLILAGDEQFF

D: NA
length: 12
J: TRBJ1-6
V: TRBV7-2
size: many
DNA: TGTGCCAGCAGCTTAGGGACGGCACCCCTCCACTTT
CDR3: CASSLGTAPLHF

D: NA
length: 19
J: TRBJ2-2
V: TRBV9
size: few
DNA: TGTGCCAGCAGCGCGAGGACAGGGGTTACTAGCGGTTATCCCGGGGAGCTGTTTTTT
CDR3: CASSARTGVTSGYPGELFF

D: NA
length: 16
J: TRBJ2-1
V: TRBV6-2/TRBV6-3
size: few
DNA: TGTGCCAGCAGTTACTCTCTCTCTAGCTCCTACAATGAGCAGTTCTTC
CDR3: CASSYSLSSSYNEQFF

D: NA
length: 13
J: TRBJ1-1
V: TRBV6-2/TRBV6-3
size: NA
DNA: TGTGCCAGCAGGCCCGGGACGCCTACTGAAGCTTTCTTT
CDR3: CASRPGTPTEAFF

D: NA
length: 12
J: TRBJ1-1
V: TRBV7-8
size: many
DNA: TGTGCCAGCAGCTTATCGGGGGGTGAAGCTTTCTTT
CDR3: CASSLSGGEAFF

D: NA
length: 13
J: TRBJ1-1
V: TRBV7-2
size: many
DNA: TGTGCCAGCGGGAGGATCAGGTACACTGAAGCTTTCTTT
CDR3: CASGRIRYTEAFF

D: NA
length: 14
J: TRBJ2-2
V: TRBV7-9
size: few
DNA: TGTGCCAGCCCCCCAGGAAACAGACCTGGGGAGCTGTTTTTT
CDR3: CASPPGNRPGELFF

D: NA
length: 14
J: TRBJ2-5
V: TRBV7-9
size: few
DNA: TGTGCCAGCTGGGATGGAAGGGTCCAAGAGACCCAGTACTTC
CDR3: CASWDGRVQETQYF

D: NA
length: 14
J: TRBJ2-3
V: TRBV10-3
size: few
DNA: TGTGCCATCAGTGAGTCGGGGGTTACAGATACGCAGTATTTT
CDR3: CAISESGVTDTQYF

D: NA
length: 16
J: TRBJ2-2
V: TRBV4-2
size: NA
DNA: TGTGCCAGCAGCCAAGACGGCGGGGGCTACACCGGGGAGCTGTTTTTT
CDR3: CASSQDGGGYTGELFF

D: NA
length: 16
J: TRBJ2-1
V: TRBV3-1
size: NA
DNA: TGTGCCAGCAGCCAAGGGACCCGGGGGGCCTTTAATGAGCAGTTCTTC
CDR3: CASSQGTRGAFNEQFF

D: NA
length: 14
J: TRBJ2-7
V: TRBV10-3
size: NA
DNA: TGTGCCATCAGTGAGTCGGAAGTCCTCTACGAGCAGTACTTC
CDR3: CAISESEVLYEQYF

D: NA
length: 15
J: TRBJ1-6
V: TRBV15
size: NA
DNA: TGTGCCACCAGCAGAGGGGGGGGAGGTTCTCCTCCCCTCCACTTT
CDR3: CATSRGGGGSPPLHF

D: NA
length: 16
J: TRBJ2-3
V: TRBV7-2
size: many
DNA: TGTGCCAGCAGCTTGATACCTAGCGCAATTACAGATACGCAGTATTTT
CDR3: CASSLIPSAITDTQYF

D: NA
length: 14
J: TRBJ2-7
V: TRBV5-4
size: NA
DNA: TGTGCCAGCAGCACACAGGGTTGGTCCTACGAGCAGTACTTC
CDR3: CASSTQGWSYEQYF

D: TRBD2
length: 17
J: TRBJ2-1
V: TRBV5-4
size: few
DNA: TGTGCCAGCAGCTCGGCACAGCGGGGTGCCTCCTACAATGAGCAGTTCTTC
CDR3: CASSSAQRGASYNEQFF

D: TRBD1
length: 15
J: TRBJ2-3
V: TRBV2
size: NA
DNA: TGTGCCAGCGGAAGACAGGGGTTGGGCACAGATACGCAGTATTTT
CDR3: CASGRQGLGTDTQYF

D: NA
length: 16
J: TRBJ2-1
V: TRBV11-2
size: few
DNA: TGTGCCAGCAGCTTAGTCTTGGGAGGACCCTACAATGAGCAGTTCTTC
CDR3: CASSLVLGGPYNEQFF

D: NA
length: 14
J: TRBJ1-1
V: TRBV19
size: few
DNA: TGTGCCAGTAGTATAGATAGGAGGAACAGTGAAGCTTTCTTT
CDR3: CASSIDRRNSEAFF

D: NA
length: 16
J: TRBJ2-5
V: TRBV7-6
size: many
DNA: TGTGCCAGCACCTTTGACAGCGGATACTACCAAGAGACCCAGTACTTC
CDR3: CASTFDSGYYQETQYF

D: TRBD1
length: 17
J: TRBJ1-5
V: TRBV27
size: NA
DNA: TGTGCCAGCAGTCCATCGGGACAGGTATATAGCAATCAGCCCCAGCATTTT
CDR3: CASSPSGQVYSNQPQHF

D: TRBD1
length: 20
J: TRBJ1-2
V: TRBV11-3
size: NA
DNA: TGTGCCAGCAGCTCAGGGGGGGCAGCCGGAGCCGAGCCGAACCCCTATGGCTACACCTTC
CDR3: CASSSGGAAGAEPNPYGYTF

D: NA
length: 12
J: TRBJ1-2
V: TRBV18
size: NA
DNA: TGTGCCAGCTCACAGGACAGAAATGGCTACACCTTC
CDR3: CASSQDRNGYTF

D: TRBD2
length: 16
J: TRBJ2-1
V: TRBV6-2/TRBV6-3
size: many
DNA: TGTGCCAGCAGGACGAGATCTAGCGGGAGGGGCAATGAGCAGTTCTTC
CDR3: CASRTRSSGRGNEQFF

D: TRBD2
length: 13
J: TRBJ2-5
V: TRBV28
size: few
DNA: TGTGCCAGCGGGGAGGGAGGGCAGGAGACCCAGTACTTC
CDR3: CASGEGGQETQYF

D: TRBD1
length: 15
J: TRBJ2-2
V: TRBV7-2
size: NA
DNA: TGTGCCAGCAGCTCGGGACAGATTACCACCGGGGAGCTGTTTTTT
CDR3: CASSSGQITTGELFF

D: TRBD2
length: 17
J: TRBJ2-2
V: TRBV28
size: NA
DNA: TGTGCCAGCAGTTCATCCCTAGCGGGATACATCACCGGGGAGCTGTTTTTT
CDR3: CASSSSLAGYITGELFF

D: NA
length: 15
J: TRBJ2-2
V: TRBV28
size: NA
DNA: TGTGCCACCCTAAGTCCCGTCAGGAACACCGGGGAGCTGTTTTTT
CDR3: CATLSPVRNTGELFF

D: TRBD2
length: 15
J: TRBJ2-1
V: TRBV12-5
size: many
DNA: TGTGCTAGTGGCCCATCTAGCGGGTCCTACAATGAGCAGTTCTTC
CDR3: CASGPSSGSYNEQFF

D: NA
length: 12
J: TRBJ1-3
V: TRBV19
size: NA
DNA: TGTGCCAGTGCGACAACTGGAAACACCATATATTTT
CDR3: CASATTGNTIYF

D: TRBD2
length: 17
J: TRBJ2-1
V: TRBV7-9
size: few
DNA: TGTGCCAGCAGTCCTCGACTACTAGCGCAAGAAGGGAATGAGCAGTTCTTC
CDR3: CASSPRLLAQEGNEQFF

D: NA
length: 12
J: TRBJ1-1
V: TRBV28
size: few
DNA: TGTGCCAGCAGTCCGTACTTCACTGAAGCTTTCTTT
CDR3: CASSPYFTEAFF

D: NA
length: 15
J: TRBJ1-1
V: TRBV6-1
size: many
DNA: TGTGCCATCGCATACGCTAGAGACATGAACACTGAAGCTTTCTTT
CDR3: CAIAYARDMNTEAFF

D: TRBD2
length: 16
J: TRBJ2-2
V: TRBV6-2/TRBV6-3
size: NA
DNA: TGTGCCAGCAGTTACTCGAGAACTAGCGAAACCGGGGAGCTGTTTTTT
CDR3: CASSYSRTSETGELFF

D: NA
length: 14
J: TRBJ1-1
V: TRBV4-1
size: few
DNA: TGCGCCAGCAGCCAACTTCAGGGAGTAACTGAAGCTTTCTTT
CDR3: CASSQLQGVTEAFF

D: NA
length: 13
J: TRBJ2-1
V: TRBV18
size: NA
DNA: TGTGCCAGCTCACCCCGGGACTACAATGAGCAGTTCTTC
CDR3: CASSPRDYNEQFF

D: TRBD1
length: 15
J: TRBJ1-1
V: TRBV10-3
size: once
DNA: TGTGCCATCATGAACCCAAATACAGGGGGCACTGAAGCTTTCTTT
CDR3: CAIMNPNTGGTEAFF

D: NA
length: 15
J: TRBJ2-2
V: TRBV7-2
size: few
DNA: TGTGCCAGCAGGCCCGGGGGTGCGAACACCGGGGAGCTGTTTTTT
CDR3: CASRPGGANTGELFF

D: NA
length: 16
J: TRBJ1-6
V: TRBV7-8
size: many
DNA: TGTGCCAGCAGCCGCGATAGGGGCGGCCATAATTCACCCCTCCACTTT
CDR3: CASSRDRGGHNSPLHF